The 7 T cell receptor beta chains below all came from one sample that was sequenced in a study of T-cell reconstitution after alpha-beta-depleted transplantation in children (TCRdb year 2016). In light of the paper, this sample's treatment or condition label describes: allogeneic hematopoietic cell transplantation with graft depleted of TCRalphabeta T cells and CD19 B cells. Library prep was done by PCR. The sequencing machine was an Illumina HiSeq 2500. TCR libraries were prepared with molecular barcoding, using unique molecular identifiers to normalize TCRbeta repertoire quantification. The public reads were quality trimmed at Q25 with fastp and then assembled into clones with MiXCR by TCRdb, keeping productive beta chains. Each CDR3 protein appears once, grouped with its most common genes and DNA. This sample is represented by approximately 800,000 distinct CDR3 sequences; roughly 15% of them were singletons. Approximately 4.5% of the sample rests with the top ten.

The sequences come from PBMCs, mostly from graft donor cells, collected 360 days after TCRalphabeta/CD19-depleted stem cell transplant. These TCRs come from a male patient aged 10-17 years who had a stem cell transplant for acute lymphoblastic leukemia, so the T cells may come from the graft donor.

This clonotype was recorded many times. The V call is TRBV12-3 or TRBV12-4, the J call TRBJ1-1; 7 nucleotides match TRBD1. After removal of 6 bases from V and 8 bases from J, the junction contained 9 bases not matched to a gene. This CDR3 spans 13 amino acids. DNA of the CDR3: TGTGCCAGCAGACTTCCGGGACAGAGGGAAGCTTTCTTT. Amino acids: CASRLPGQREAFF.

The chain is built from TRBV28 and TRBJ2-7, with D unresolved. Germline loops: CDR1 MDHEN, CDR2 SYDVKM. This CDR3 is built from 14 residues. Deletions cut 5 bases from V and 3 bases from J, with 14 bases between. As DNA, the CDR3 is TGTGCCAGCAGTCCCCCCGAGGCATTCTACGAGCAGTACTTC. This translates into CASSPPEAFYEQYF.

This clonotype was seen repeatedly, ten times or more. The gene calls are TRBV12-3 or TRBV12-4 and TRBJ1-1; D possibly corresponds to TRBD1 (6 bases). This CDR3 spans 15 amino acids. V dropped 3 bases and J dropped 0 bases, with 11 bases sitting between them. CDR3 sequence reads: CASSLRQGMNTEAFF. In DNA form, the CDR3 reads TGTGCCAGCAGTTTGAGGCAGGGGATGAACACTGAAGCTTTCTTT.

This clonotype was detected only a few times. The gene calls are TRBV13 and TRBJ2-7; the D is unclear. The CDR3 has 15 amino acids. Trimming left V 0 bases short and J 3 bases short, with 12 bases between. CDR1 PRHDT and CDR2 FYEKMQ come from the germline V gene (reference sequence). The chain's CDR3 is CASSLGRRAFYEQYF. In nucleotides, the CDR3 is TGTGCCAGCAGCTTAGGGCGGAGAGCCTTCTACGAGCAGTACTTC.

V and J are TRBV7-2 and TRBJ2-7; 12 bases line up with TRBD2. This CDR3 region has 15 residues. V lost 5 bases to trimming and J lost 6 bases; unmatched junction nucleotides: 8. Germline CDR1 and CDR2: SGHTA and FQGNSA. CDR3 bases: TGTGCCAGCAGCCCCCTAGCGGGAGGGCCGGGCGAGCAGTACTTC. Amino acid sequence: CASSPLAGGPGEQYF.

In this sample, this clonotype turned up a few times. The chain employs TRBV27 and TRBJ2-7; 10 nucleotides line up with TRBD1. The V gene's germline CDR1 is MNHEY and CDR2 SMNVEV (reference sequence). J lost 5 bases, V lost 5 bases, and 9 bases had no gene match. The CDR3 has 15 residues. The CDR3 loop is CASSPLDRGRNEQYF. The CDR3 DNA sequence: TGTGCCAGCAGTCCCTTAGACAGGGGGCGTAACGAGCAGTACTTC.

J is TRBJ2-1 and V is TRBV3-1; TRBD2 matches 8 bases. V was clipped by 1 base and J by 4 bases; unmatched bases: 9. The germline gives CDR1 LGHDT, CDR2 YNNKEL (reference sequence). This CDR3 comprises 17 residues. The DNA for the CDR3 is TGTGCCAGCAGCCAAGTAAGGGCCAGCGGGGGTTACAATGAGCAGTTCTTC. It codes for CASSQVRASGGYNEQFF.